Each of the 14 T cell receptor beta chains below was sequenced from the same sample in a study of T cell clonality in common variable immunodeficiency. Study results and limitations: In common variable immunodeficiency, TCR beta chains reportedly carried fewer deletions and N-nucleotide insertions.

No antigen has been identified for these receptors. Profiled with immunoSEQ multiplex PCR; TCRdb holds only in-frame clones, not every one. The record shows under 40,000 clones for this sample, with no singletons present. The sample was peripheral blood mononuclear cells. The source is a human donor with common variable immunodeficiency.

The CDR3 DNA, read in part, is TGTGCCAGCAGTGTCACTTTCAGGGGTACGGACACC. Its translation is CASSVTFRGTDT. Given in full, the CDR3 is CASSVTFRGTDTIYF. This sequence joins TRBV6-1 and TRBJ1-3; D is perhaps TRBD1 (6 bases). The DNA ends 3 residues before the CDR3 does, and the rest of the CDR3 is filled in from the germline J gene. Germline assignment: CDR1 MNHNS and CDR2 SASEGT. This CDR3 has 15 residues. Trimming left V 4 bases short and J 8 bases short, with 18 bases between.

This clone has a count of ten or more. The CDR3 extends 3 residues past the end of the read, so its final part is completed from the germline J gene. The V call is TRBV7-2, the J call TRBJ1-1, with D hard to call. The V and J ends lost 4 bases and 3 bases respectively, with 3 bases between them. The V gene's germline CDR1 is SGHTA and CDR2 FQGNSA. The CDR3 extends over 11 amino acids. CDR3 DNA (partial): TGTGCCAGCAGCTCCTACACTGAA. Translation gives CASSSYTE. From start to end, the CDR3 is CASSSYTEAFF.

This clone showed up just a few times. The CDR3 end is not reached by the read, which stops 3 residues before it; the germline J gene fills it in. The chain employs TRBV30 and TRBJ1-6, with 9 bases lining up with TRBD1. Unmatched junction bases numbered 8, after V lost 2 bases and J lost 3 bases. The CDR3 is 17 amino acids. Germline lookup yields CDR1 GTSNPN and CDR2 SVGIG (reference sequence). CDR3 DNA, as far as it was read: TGTGCCTGGAGTTCCGGGCGACAGGGGGTCTATAATTCACCC. Encoded protein: CAWSSGRQGVYNSP. The entire CDR3 protein is CAWSSGRQGVYNSPLHF.

Comments on this clone: The read comes to an end 3 residues before the CDR3 does, leaving the germline J gene to fill in the end. J is TRBJ2-6 and V is TRBV6-1, with unresolved D. The CDR3 runs to 15 residues. Trimming cost V 3 bases and J 3 bases, with 9 bases left between them. CDR1 is MNHNS, CDR2 SASEGT, per germline. The sequenced CDR3 bases are TGTGCCAGCAGTGATTCCTTCGGTGGGGCCAACGTC. Translated: CASSDSFGGANV. The full CDR3 is CASSDSFGGANVLTF.

This clone was observed at least ten times. The CDR3 region is CAWSVGGIFTDTQYF. CDR3 bases read: TGTGCCTGGAGTGTGGGGGGGATCTTTACAGATACG. The rearrangement joins TRBV30 to TRBJ2-3, with 7 positions matching TRBD2. The missing CDR3 end, 3 residues past where the read stops, is filled in from the germline J gene. V lost 0 bases to trimming and J lost 3 bases; unmatched junction nucleotides: 6. CDR1 and CDR2 from the germline V gene are GTSNPN and SVGIG (reference sequence). The CDR3 spans 15 residues.

About this clone: The CDR3 end lies 3 residues beyond the end of the read and is filled in from the germline J gene. V is TRBV6-1 and J is TRBJ1-6, with 7 positions matching TRBD1. CDR1 is MNHNS, CDR2 SASEGT, per germline. Trimming at V came to 3 bases and at J to 10 bases, leaving 6 bases not matched to a gene. The CDR3 has 14 residues. CDR3 bases read: TGTGCCAGCAGTGACGGACAGGTTCGATCACCC. Amino acid sequence: CASSDGQVRSP. The entire CDR3 protein is CASSDGQVRSPLHF.

About this clone: The observed sequence ends 3 residues before the CDR3 terminus, with the missing tail filled in from the germline J gene. V gene TRBV7-9 combines with J gene TRBJ1-1; 9 bases agree with TRBD1. The length of the CDR3 is 13 residues. CDR1 and CDR2 from the germline V gene are SEHNR and FQNEAQ (reference sequence). Here the CDR3 reads CASSLATGGGAFF. CDR3 bases read: TGTGCCAGCAGCTTAGCGACAGGGGGAGGA.

About this clone itself: Read coverage stops 3 residues before the CDR3 terminus; the germline J gene supplies the remainder. The chain recombines TRBV19 with TRBJ1-5; D perhaps matches TRBD1 (5 bases). Germline V lookup: CDR1 LNHDA, CDR2 SQIVND (reference sequence). The length of the CDR3 is 13 residues. V lost 5 bases to trimming and J lost 5 bases, with 10 bases between them. CDR3 bases read: TGTGCCAGTAGTCCAGGGCCCGATCAGCCC. As protein: CASSPGPDQP. The whole CDR3 protein reads CASSPGPDQPQHF.

This clone was recorded many times. The read ends 3 residues early relative to the CDR3; the germline J gene fills the gap. The J gene is TRBJ2-6, the V gene TRBV19; D is unresolved. Germline V gene lookup returns CDR1 LNHDA and CDR2 SQIVND (reference sequence). This CDR3 region has 15 residues. The V end lost 2 bases, the J end lost 0 bases, and 5 bases lay between the germline ends. CDR3 DNA, as far as it was read: TGTGCCAGTAGTATACTGTTCTCTGGGGCCAACGTC. Translation: CASSILFSGANV. The complete CDR3 reads CASSILFSGANVLTF.

As regards this clone: The read finishes 3 residues shy of the CDR3 end, and the germline J gene is used to complete it. The chain employs TRBV7-9 and TRBJ1-6; 11 bases line up with TRBD1. The CDR3 runs 15 residues. V gave up 5 bases and J gave up 9 bases; unmatched junction bases: 6. Germline V gene sequence: CDR1 SEHNR, CDR2 FQNEAQ (reference sequence). Partial CDR3 DNA: TGTGCCAGCAGCCGGGACAGGGGGGGGATTTCACCC. Encoded protein: CASSRDRGGISP. The CDR3, in full, reads CASSRDRGGISPLHF.

Concerning this clone: The CDR3 end lies 3 residues beyond the end of the read and is filled in from the germline J gene. The chain is built from TRBV7-3 and TRBJ1-1; the D gene is possibly TRBD1 (5 bases). In germline, CDR1 is SGHTA, CDR2 FQGTGA. This CDR3 region has 17 residues. The ends were cut back, 5 bases at V and 0 bases at J, with 19 bases in the middle. CDR3: CASSRGGGPELNTEAFF. The sequenced CDR3 bases are TGTGCCAGCAGCCGCGGGGGGGGACCGGAATTGAACACTGAA.

This clone was detected only a few times. The read finishes 3 residues shy of the CDR3 end, and the germline J gene is used to complete it. The chain links TRBV18 to TRBJ1-5; tentative D call: TRBD1 (6 bases). V was shortened by 2 bases and J by 4 bases, with 15 bases between the two germline ends. Germline CDR1 and CDR2: KGHSH and LQKENI. This CDR3 region has 16 residues. Incomplete CDR3 DNA: TGTGCCAGCTCACCATCAACAGGGCCCCCGAATCAGCCC. As protein: CASSPSTGPPNQP. The CDR3 as a whole reads CASSPSTGPPNQPQHF.

Concerning this clone itself: The read ends 3 residues early relative to the CDR3; the germline J gene fills the gap. The gene calls are TRBV19 and TRBJ1-1; D unresolved. Germline-derived CDR1 and CDR2 are LNHDA and SQIVND (reference sequence). This CDR3 comprises 15 residues. Trimming cost V 7 bases and J 1 base, with 16 bases left between them. CDR3: CASTYSPGSNTEAFF. CDR3 DNA, as far as it was read: TGTGCCAGTACCTATTCCCCAGGCTCGAACACTGAA.

In this sample, this clone turned up a few times. The read halts 3 residues ahead of the CDR3 end, with the missing end drawn from the germline J gene. V and J are TRBV7-9 and TRBJ1-2; 9 nucleotides agree with TRBD1. The CDR3 has 15 amino acids. The V gene's germline CDR1 is SEHNR and CDR2 FQNEAQ (reference sequence). Trimming cost V 4 bases and J 2 bases; bases outside gene matches: 5. This CDR3 reads CASSWGTGQNYGYTF. The CDR3 bases that were read are TGTGCCAGCAGCTGGGGGACAGGGCAAAACTATGGC.